The 32 T cell receptor beta chains given below trace back to one sample, sequenced in a study of shared clonotypes between healthy human individuals. CD45RO-negative, CCR7-selected cells formed the naive CD8 fraction, which excluded terminally differentiated effector memory CD45RA+ cells. Repertoires were generated with immunoSEQ multiplex PCR, while TCRdb's copy carries only in-frame clones and drops some. Of fewer than 1 million clones listed, around 96% are singletons. Sequenced sample: naive CD8+ T cells sorted from blood. The receptors originated from a man aged 25 to 45 in good health.

The chain recombines TRBV27 with TRBJ1-1; possible D gene TRBD1, 6 bases. V was cut by 7 bases and J by 3 bases, with 12 bases left in between. This CDR3 is 13 amino acids long. Per germline, CDR1 MNHEY and CDR2 SMNVEV (reference sequence). In nucleotides, the CDR3 is TGTGCCAGCAAGGTAGGGGGATACACTGAAGCTTTCTTT. This gives the protein CASKVGGYTEAFF.

The V and J genes are TRBV7-6 and TRBJ2-1; perhaps TRBD1 as D (6 bases). There are 15 residues in the CDR3. The germline CDR1 and CDR2 sequences are SGHVS and FNYEAQ. With 2 bases removed from V and 0 bases from J, the gap between germline ends came to 8 bases. DNA for the CDR3: TGTGCCAGCAGCTTAACAGGGAGCTCCTACAATGAGCAGTTCTTC. This sequence encodes CASSLTGSSYNEQFF.

The CDR3 nucleotides read TGTGCCAGCAGCTTCGGGGTCGACGAGCAGTACTTC. Its translation: CASSFGVDEQYF. The chain has TRBV13 and TRBJ2-7, with a weak D call TRBD2 (5 bases). Per germline, CDR1 PRHDT and CDR2 FYEKMQ (reference sequence). The CDR3 contains 12 residues. The ends were cut back, 3 bases at V and 5 bases at J, with 8 bases in the middle.

This clone came up once. The J gene is TRBJ2-1, the V gene TRBV5-5; 8 bases fit TRBD1. The V segment lost 4 bases and the J segment 10 bases; nucleotides outside the gene matches: 13. CDR1 and CDR2 (germline): SGHKS, YYEKEE (reference sequence). CDR3 size: 15 residues. In DNA form, the CDR3 reads TGTGCCAGCAGCCCACTCGGGACAGGCGAATGGGAGCAGTTCTTC. This encodes CASSPLGTGEWEQFF.

The gene calls are TRBV5-5 and TRBJ2-7; D is unresolved. Germline V gene lookup returns CDR1 SGHKS and CDR2 YYEKEE (reference sequence). V lost 3 bases and J lost 5, with 6 bases in between. The CDR3 has 11 amino acids. This chain's CDR3 is CASSWTHEQYF. The CDR3 coding sequence is TGTGCCAGCAGCTGGACCCACGAGCAGTACTTC.

The rearrangement joins TRBV16 to TRBJ2-1; TRBD1 agrees at 8 bases. Unmatched junction bases numbered 11, after V lost 3 bases and J lost 10 bases. Germline assignment: CDR1 KGHSY and CDR2 FQNENV. The CDR3 has 15 residues. CDR3 sequence reads: CASSQGTGAFREQFF. The CDR3 DNA sequence: TGTGCCAGCAGCCAGGGGACAGGCGCCTTCAGAGAGCAGTTCTTC.

The rearrangement joins TRBV27 to TRBJ2-1; D is undetermined. The V end lost 0 bases, the J end lost 6 bases, and 6 bases lay between the germline ends. The germline V gene encodes CDR1 MNHEY and CDR2 SMNVEV (reference sequence). The CDR3 runs 13 residues. This CDR3 is CASSLSRLNEQFF. In DNA form, the CDR3 reads TGTGCCAGCAGTTTATCCCGTCTCAATGAGCAGTTCTTC.

The DNA of the CDR3 is TGTGCCAGCTCACTCTTTACCGGGGAGCTGTTTTTT. It yields the protein CASSLFTGELFF. The genes are TRBV18 and TRBJ2-2; D not certain. The germline V and J ends were trimmed by 4 bases and 5 bases, with 5 bases remaining between them. The germline V gene encodes CDR1 KGHSH and CDR2 LQKENI. The length of the CDR3 is 12 residues.

The chain employs TRBV27 and TRBJ2-1, with D possibly being TRBD2 (6 bases). The CDR3 totals 16 residues. V lost 6 bases, J lost 0 bases, and 15 bases lay in between. Germline V gives CDR1 MNHEY, CDR2 SMNVEV (reference sequence). CDR3 DNA: TGTGCCAGCAGCTTAGCGGAGACAAACTCCTACAATGAGCAGTTCTTC. The encoded protein is CASSLAETNSYNEQFF.

The chain employs TRBV11-2 and TRBJ2-1; 8 bases are a match to TRBD2. The V segment lost 5 bases and the J segment 6 bases; nucleotides outside the gene matches: 9. Germline CDR1 SGHAT, CDR2 FQNNGV. This CDR3 comprises 15 residues. CDR3 bases: TGTGCCAGCAGCACTCCGGGACTAGTCCTCAATGAGCAGTTCTTC. Amino acid sequence: CASSTPGLVLNEQFF.

V usage is TRBV6-1 and J usage is TRBJ2-1; D uncertain. CDR1 and CDR2 (germline): MNHNS, SASEGT. Trimming removed 4 bases at V and 0 bases at J, with 10 bases between. This CDR3 contains 15 residues. CDR3 amino acids: CASSARKNSYNEQFF. CDR3 coding DNA: TGTGCCAGCAGTGCCCGGAAGAACTCCTACAATGAGCAGTTCTTC.

This rearrangement joins TRBV27 to TRBJ1-5; a possible D gene is TRBD1 (6 bases). The CDR3 has 14 amino acids. Deletions cut 3 bases from V and 6 bases from J, with 12 bases between. Germline values: CDR1 MNHEY, CDR2 SMNVEV (reference sequence). The CDR3 reads CASSFRGQSQPQHF. DNA of the CDR3: TGTGCCAGCAGTTTTCGGGGGCAGAGTCAGCCCCAGCATTTT.

The chain combines TRBV5-6 with TRBJ1-1, with D uncertain. Trimming left V 0 bases short and J 9 bases short, with 9 bases between. CDR3 length: 12 residues. Germline V gene lookup returns CDR1 SGHDT and CDR2 YYEEEE. CDR3 in amino acids: CASSLGASKAFF. The CDR3 bases are TGTGCCAGCAGCTTGGGTGCTTCTAAAGCTTTCTTT.

The J gene is TRBJ2-3, the V gene TRBV29-1, with 11 bases identical to TRBD2. The CDR3 is 21 residues long. With 2 bases clipped from V and 2 bases from J, the junction kept 21 bases outside the gene matches. Per the germline V gene, CDR1 is SQVTM and CDR2 is ANQGSEA. The CDR3 sequence is CSVENPSSSGRRGAHTDTQYF. For the CDR3, the DNA is TGCAGCGTTGAAAATCCCTCGTCTAGCGGGAGGAGAGGAGCCCACACAGATACGCAGTATTTT.

CDR3 sequence reads: CASSLWGIQGRGANVLTF. Here the CDR3 DNA reads TGTGCCAGCAGTTTATGGGGAATACAGGGAAGAGGGGCCAACGTCCTGACTTTC. V and J are TRBV28 and TRBJ2-6, with D possibly matching TRBD1 (6 bases). The germline V gene has CDR1 MDHEN and CDR2 SYDVKM. V shed 0 bases and J shed 4 bases, with 16 bases lying between them. The CDR3 has 18 amino acids.

The V call is TRBV6-6, the J call TRBJ1-2; no clear D gene. This CDR3 is 13 amino acids long. Germline V gives CDR1 MNHNY, CDR2 SVGAGI (reference sequence). Trimming cost V 0 bases and J 6 bases, with 8 bases left between them. The CDR3 sequence is CASSYSRANGYTF. The CDR3, as DNA: TGTGCCAGCAGTTACTCGAGGGCCAATGGCTACACCTTC.

The V call is TRBV5-5, the J call TRBJ1-1; D is undetermined. The length of the CDR3 is 12 residues. Germline V gene lookup returns CDR1 SGHKS and CDR2 YYEKEE (reference sequence). V gave up 3 bases and J gave up 1 base, with 4 bases separating them. Here the CDR3 DNA reads TGTGCCAGCAGCTCGTGGAACACTGAAGCTTTCTTT. It translates to CASSSWNTEAFF.

The chain couples TRBV11-2 to TRBJ2-1; 7 bases match TRBD2. Germline V gene data show CDR1 as SGHAT and CDR2 as FQNNGV. V lost 3 bases and J lost 5; bases outside the gene matches: 7. The CDR3 has 15 amino acids. The CDR3 DNA reads TGTGCCAGCAGCTTGGAACTAGCGCATGACAATGAGCAGTTCTTC. This sequence encodes CASSLELAHDNEQFF. The complete variable domain, with remaining parts taken from reference TRBV11-2 and TRBJ2-1, reads EAGVAQSPRYKIIEKRQSVAFWCNPISGHATLYWYQQILGQGPKLLIQFQNNGVVDDSQLPKDRFSAERLKGVDSTLKIQPAKLEDSAVYLCASSLELAHDNEQFFGPGTRLTVL.

V is TRBV18 and J is TRBJ2-3; TRBD2 might be the D (5 bases). This CDR3 contains 17 residues. Deletions cut 0 bases from V and 2 bases from J, with 15 bases between. Germline lookup yields CDR1 KGHSH and CDR2 LQKENI. CDR3 sequence (DNA): TGTGCCAGCTCACCACCTAGCGTGGGTTATATCACAGATACGCAGTATTTT. Translated, it gives CASSPPSVGYITDTQYF.

The V and J genes are TRBV30 and TRBJ2-2; no clear D gene. The V and J ends lost 1 base and 1 base respectively, with 4 bases between them. Germline V gene data show CDR1 as GTSNPN and CDR2 as SVGIG (reference sequence). The CDR3 covers 13 residues. The CDR3 is CAWSDMNTGELFF. The CDR3 DNA reads TGTGCCTGGAGTGATATGAACACCGGGGAGCTGTTTTTT.

The chain uses TRBV5-6 and TRBJ2-7, with a weak D call TRBD1 (5 bases). Trimming removed 6 bases at V and 4 bases at J, with 17 bases between. The CDR3 sequence is 14 residues long. Per the germline V gene, CDR1 is SGHDT and CDR2 is YYEEEE. The CDR3, as DNA: TGTGCCAGCAAGGGGATGGGGCTCGGGTACGAGCAGTACTTC. This translates into CASKGMGLGYEQYF.

This clone was seen only once. The DNA for the CDR3 is TGTGCCAGCAGTACGGAGAATCAGCCCCAGCATTTT. Translation: CASSTENQPQHF. The chain joins TRBV28 to TRBJ1-5, with D unclear. The V end was cut by 5 bases, the J end by 4 bases, with 6 bases between. The CDR3 runs 12 residues. Germline CDR1 reads MDHEN; CDR2 reads SYDVKM.

V gene TRBV6-6 combines with J gene TRBJ2-4; no clear D. Germline CDR1 and CDR2: MNHNY and SVGAGI (reference sequence). CDR3 length: 15 amino acids. V lost 4 bases, J lost 2 bases, and 12 bases lay in between. The CDR3 DNA reads TGTGCCAGCAGTTTGGTCGCCGGGCCCAAAAACATTCAGTACTTC. Its protein product is CASSLVAGPKNIQYF.

The chain carries TRBV7-6 and TRBJ2-3, with 7 bases identical to TRBD1. Germline V gene sequence: CDR1 SGHVS, CDR2 FNYEAQ. Unmatched junction bases numbered 4, after V lost 1 base and J lost 0 bases. This CDR3 spans 16 amino acids. CDR3 protein: CASSLDQTGSTDTQYF. The CDR3, as DNA: TGTGCCAGCAGCTTAGACCAGACAGGGAGCACAGATACGCAGTATTTT.

The chain couples TRBV9 to TRBJ2-3, with 10 nucleotides matching TRBD2. There are 18 residues in the CDR3. The J segment lost 2 bases and the V segment lost 0 bases, leaving 9 bases of the junction unmatched. From germline, CDR1 is SGDLS and CDR2 YYNGEE. The CDR3 protein is CASSVAPAGGPTTDTQYF. The CDR3 DNA is TGTGCCAGCAGCGTAGCTCCAGCGGGAGGGCCGACCACAGATACGCAGTATTTT.

Comments on this clone: The sample has other DNA sequences that encode this CDR3 too. The chain uses TRBV7-9 and TRBJ2-7, with 8 bases aligning to TRBD1. The CDR3 extends over 13 amino acids. Germline V CDR1 and CDR2: SEHNR, FQNEAQ (reference sequence). Trimming at V came to 5 bases and at J to 3 bases, leaving 3 bases not matched to a gene. The CDR3 reads CASSGGQGYEQYF. The CDR3 DNA is TGTGCCAGCAGCGGAGGACAGGGCTACGAGCAGTACTTC.

The genes are TRBV15 and TRBJ2-7; D may be TRBD1 (6 bases). The length of the CDR3 is 15 residues. Germline V gene sequence: CDR1 LNHNV, CDR2 YYDKDF (reference sequence). V was cut by 0 bases and J by 3 bases, with 12 bases left in between. CDR3 in amino acids: CATSRDRTGNYEQYF. CDR3 DNA: TGTGCCACCAGCAGAGATCGAACAGGGAACTACGAGCAGTACTTC.

The genes are TRBV4-3 and TRBJ2-6; perhaps TRBD1 as D (6 bases). Germline V gene sequence: CDR1 LGHNA, CDR2 YSLEER. V was trimmed by 1 base and J by 2 bases, leaving 6 bases between them. The CDR3 has 15 amino acids. CDR3 sequence reads: CASSQAGAGANVLTF. For the CDR3, the DNA is TGCGCCAGCAGCCAAGCAGGGGCTGGGGCCAACGTCCTGACTTTC.

The genes are TRBV7-2 and TRBJ2-1, with 10 bases fitting TRBD2. The germline V gene encodes CDR1 SGHTA and CDR2 FQGNSA. The CDR3 has 18 amino acids. With 5 bases clipped from V and 9 bases from J, the junction kept 19 bases outside the gene matches. The CDR3 DNA sequence: TGTGCCAGCAGCAATGGGGCTAGCGGGAGCCTACCCCTCAGTGAGCAGTTCTTC. Translating gives CASSNGASGSLPLSEQFF.

This chain links TRBV9 with TRBJ2-1; TRBD2 agrees at 8 bases. The V gene end was trimmed by 0 bases and the J gene end by 0 bases; junction bases not matched to a gene: 8. The CDR3 covers 18 residues. Germline V gives CDR1 SGDLS, CDR2 YYNGEE. CDR3 in amino acids: CASSVDLSSGSSYNEQFF. CDR3 sequence (DNA): TGTGCCAGCAGCGTAGATCTGTCGAGCGGGAGCTCCTACAATGAGCAGTTCTTC.

V is TRBV19 and J is TRBJ2-2; maybe TRBD2 (6 bases). Trimming left V 1 base short and J 7 bases short, with 10 bases between. This CDR3 has 14 residues. The germline V gene has CDR1 LNHDA and CDR2 SQIVND (reference sequence). The CDR3 DNA sequence: TGTGCCAGTAGTATAGGTGGGACTGTCGGGGAGCTGTTTTTT. It translates to CASSIGGTVGELFF.

The table lists this clone with a few counts. This chain uses TRBV2 with TRBJ1-1; D is possibly TRBD1 (5 bases). Germline CDR1 SNHLY, CDR2 FYNNEI. The V end lost 4 bases, the J end lost 1 base, and 13 bases lay between the germline ends. The CDR3 extends over 15 amino acids. The CDR3 loop reads CASSAQGEGNTEAFF. CDR3 nucleotide sequence: TGTGCCAGCAGTGCGCAGGGCGAGGGGAACACTGAAGCTTTCTTT.